The 9 T cell receptor beta chains reported below all come from one sample, sequenced in a study of CD8 T cells in ankylosing spondylitis. Study-wide results and caveats: Ankylosing spondylitis blood appeared to carry a characteristic TCR beta motif of 7 or 8 highly homologous variants.

TCRdb reanalysed the 5' RACE reads using MiXCR and keeps one entry per CDR3 protein. The table records under 250,000 distinct CDR3 sequences, 5.5% to 7.5% of them present only once. Antigens of these TCRs are unknown. Sequences were obtained from blood, either unsorted or a sorted T cell fraction (not recorded which). All receptors come from a male donor with ankylosing spondylitis.

This clonotype has a count of ten or more. The rearrangement links TRBV9 to TRBJ2-5; D perhaps matches TRBD1 (6 bases). CDR1 and CDR2 (germline): SGDLS, YYNGEE. The CDR3 totals 15 residues. The V end was cut by 0 bases, the J end by 1 base, with 10 bases between. The CDR3 sequence: CASSVGGGVQETQYF. The CDR3 DNA is TGTGCCAGCAGCGTAGGAGGGGGAGTCCAAGAGACCCAGTACTTC. Filled out from reference TRBV9 and TRBJ2-5, the complete variable domain reads DSGVTQTPKHLITATGQRVTLRCSPRSGDLSVYWYQQSLDQGLQFLIQYYNGEERAKGNILERFSAQQFPDLHSELNLSSLELGDSALYFCASSVGGGVQETQYFGPGTRLLVL.

This clonotype has at least ten counts. The V call is TRBV11-2, the J call TRBJ2-2, with D perhaps assigned TRBD1 or TRBD2 (6 bases each). Germline V lookup: CDR1 SGHAT, CDR2 FQNNGV. V shed 2 bases and J shed 0 bases, with 19 bases lying between them. CDR3 size: 19 residues. CDR3 DNA sequence: TGTGCCAGCAGCTTAAATCCCTGGGGGGCAGAACCGAACACCGGGGAGCTGTTTTTT. Protein: CASSLNPWGAEPNTGELFF.

V usage is TRBV4-1 and J usage is TRBJ2-7; the D gene is possibly TRBD2 (6 bases). Germline CDR1 MGHRA, CDR2 YSYEKL. Trimming left V 5 bases short and J 5 bases short, with 16 bases between. This CDR3 is 14 amino acids long. The CDR3 coding sequence is TGCGCCAGCAGCTTCCCTAGCGCCCGGAACGAGCAGTACTTC. Translation gives CASSFPSARNEQYF.

The chain carries TRBV11-2 and TRBJ1-5, with D tentatively TRBD1 (5 bases). V was clipped by 5 bases and J by 1 base, with 21 bases between them. Germline V gene data show CDR1 as SGHAT and CDR2 as FQNNGV. The CDR3 runs to 18 residues. The CDR3 sequence: CASSLGDLARESNQPQHF. In nucleotides, the CDR3 is TGTGCCAGCAGCCTCGGGGACTTGGCAAGGGAAAGCAATCAGCCCCAGCATTTT.

In this sample, this clonotype turned up many times. This chain joins TRBV4-3 and TRBJ2-1, with 9 nucleotides matching TRBD2. CDR1 and CDR2 (germline): LGHNA, YSLEER. The CDR3 is 16 amino acids. V trimming: 1 base; J trimming: 7 bases; junction bases outside the gene matches: 8. The CDR3 protein is CASSQGGGGAGNEQFF. CDR3 nucleotide sequence: TGCGCCAGCAGCCAAGGAGGCGGGGGGGCCGGGAATGAGCAGTTCTTC.

The table lists this clonotype with many counts. This chain links TRBV20-1 with TRBJ1-1; 8 nucleotides align to TRBD1. There are 13 residues in the CDR3. The germline V gene has CDR1 DFQATT and CDR2 SNEGSKA (reference sequence). Trimming removed 3 bases from V and 5 bases from J; junction bases left unmatched: 5. CDR3 DNA: TGCAGTGCTAGGACAGGGGATGAGACTGAAGCTTTCTTT. It translates to CSARTGDETEAFF.

This clonotype has at least ten counts. V gene TRBV7-9 combines with J gene TRBJ2-2; the D gene could be TRBD1 or TRBD2 (5 bases each). This CDR3 is 13 amino acids long. Trimming stripped 5 bases from V and 6 bases from J, with 10 bases between. The germline V gene has CDR1 SEHNR and CDR2 FQNEAQ (reference sequence). CDR3 loop: CASSEMGAGELFF. DNA for the CDR3: TGTGCCAGCAGCGAAATGGGGGCCGGGGAGCTGTTTTTT.

The rearrangement uses TRBV11-2 and TRBJ2-1; weak D call: TRBD2 (6 bases). V was cut by 5 bases and J by 3 bases, with 20 bases left in between. Germline V gene lookup returns CDR1 SGHAT and CDR2 FQNNGV. This CDR3 contains 17 residues. DNA of the CDR3: TGTGCCAGCAGCGCAGAACCGGGACTCCCTTTCTACAATGAGCAGTTCTTC. It codes for CASSAEPGLPFYNEQFF.

The chain employs TRBV6-5 and TRBJ1-5; tentatively, D is TRBD1 (6 bases). From germline, CDR1 is MNHEY and CDR2 SVGAGI. This CDR3 contains 14 residues. The V end was cut by 7 bases, the J end by 0 bases, with 10 bases between. Written as DNA, the CDR3 is TGTGCCAGCAATTCACAGGGTAGCAATCAGCCCCAGCATTTT. This encodes CASNSQGSNQPQHF.